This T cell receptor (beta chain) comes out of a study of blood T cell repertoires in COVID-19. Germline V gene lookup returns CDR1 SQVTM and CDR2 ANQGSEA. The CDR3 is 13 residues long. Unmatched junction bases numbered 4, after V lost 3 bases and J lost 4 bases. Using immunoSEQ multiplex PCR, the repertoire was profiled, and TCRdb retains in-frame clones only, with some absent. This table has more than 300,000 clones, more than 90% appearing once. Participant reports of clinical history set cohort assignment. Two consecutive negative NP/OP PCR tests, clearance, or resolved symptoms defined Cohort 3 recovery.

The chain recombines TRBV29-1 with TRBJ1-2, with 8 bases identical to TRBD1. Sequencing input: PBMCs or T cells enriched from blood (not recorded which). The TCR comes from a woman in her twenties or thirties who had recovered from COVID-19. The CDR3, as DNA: TGCAGCGTTGAGGACAGGGCGGCCTATGGCTACACCTTC. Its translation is CSVEDRAAYGYTF.